The 15 T cell receptor beta chains given below trace back to one sample, sequenced in a study of T cell responses to AZD1222 COVID-19 vaccine. TCRdb keeps only in-frame clones here, not all; method: immunoSEQ multiplex PCR. The table records about 60,000 clones, 85% to 90% of them present only once. The sample here was peripheral blood, taken on day 0 of AZD1222 vaccination. The receptors come from an adult in good health.

The chain uses TRBV3-1 (or the pseudogene TRBV3-2) and TRBJ1-4; perhaps TRBD1 as D (5 bases). Trimming cost V 0 bases and J 8 bases, with 13 bases left between them. Germline values: CDR1 LGHDT, CDR2 YNNKEL (reference sequence). The CDR3 consists of 15 residues. Here the CDR3 reads CASSQDTGMREKLFF. In nucleotides, the CDR3 is TGTGCCAGCAGCCAAGATACAGGAATGAGGGAAAAACTGTTTTTT.

This clone appeared a single time. The rearrangement joins TRBV7-9 to TRBJ1-1, with D unclear. This CDR3 has 13 amino acids. V lost 1 base and J 7 bases, leaving 10 bases between the germline ends. The germline V gene encodes CDR1 SEHNR and CDR2 FQNEAQ (reference sequence). CDR3: CASSLVIRLEAFF. The CDR3 DNA is TGTGCCAGCAGCTTAGTCATCAGGCTTGAAGCTTTCTTT.

The chain recombines TRBV29-1 with TRBJ2-1; the D gene is possibly TRBD2 (5 bases). V lost 5 bases and J lost 2, with 10 bases in between. There are 13 residues in the CDR3. Germline loops: CDR1 SQVTM, CDR2 ANQGSEA. DNA of the CDR3: TGCAGCGTTTCAAGCGGAGCCTACAATGAGCAGTTCTTC. It is translated as CSVSSGAYNEQFF.

The chain is built from TRBV5-1 and TRBJ2-1; 15 bases fit TRBD2. The V segment lost 4 bases and the J segment 0 bases; nucleotides outside the gene matches: 5. The CDR3 covers 18 residues. From germline, CDR1 is SGHRS and CDR2 YFSETQ. CDR3 amino acids: CASSRGLAGGSSYNEQFF. For the CDR3, the DNA is TGCGCCAGCAGCCGGGGACTAGCGGGGGGCTCCTCCTACAATGAGCAGTTCTTC. The full variable domain, in which reference TRBV5-1 and TRBJ2-1 provide the parts outside the CDR3, is KAGVTQTPRYLIKTRGQQVTLSCSPISGHRSVSWYQQTPGQGLQFLFEYFSETQRNKGNFPGRFSGRQFSNSRSEMNVSTLELGDSALYLCASSRGLAGGSSYNEQFFGPGTRLTVL.

In this sample, this clone turned up once. The chain has TRBV6-5 and TRBJ2-2; D unclear. The CDR3 is made up of 15 amino acids. Germline V lookup: CDR1 MNHEY, CDR2 SVGAGI. With 6 bases removed from V and 1 base from J, the gap between germline ends came to 12 bases. The CDR3 DNA reads as TGTGCCAGCAGCCTCGGACCCCAGAACACCGGGGAGCTGTTTTTT. Its translation is CASSLGPQNTGELFF.

The chain employs TRBV18 and TRBJ1-1; D is ambiguous. The length of the CDR3 is 14 residues. The V end was cut by 1 base, the J end by 6 bases, with 12 bases between. Germline V gene lookup returns CDR1 KGHSH and CDR2 LQKENI. The CDR3 protein is CASSPRTDVAEAFF. The CDR3, as DNA: TGTGCCAGCTCACCACGGACGGACGTCGCTGAAGCTTTCTTT.

J is TRBJ1-4 and V is TRBV2; D possibly corresponds to TRBD1 (6 bases). The CDR3 has 15 amino acids. Germline CDR1 and CDR2: SNHLY and FYNNEI. V lost 7 bases to trimming and J lost 7 bases, with 19 bases between them. The CDR3 DNA reads as TGTGCCAGCACCTCGACAGGCCGCGGGGCTGAAAAACTGTTTTTT. Its protein is CASTSTGRGAEKLFF.

The chain employs TRBV6-1 and TRBJ2-7, with a tentative D call TRBD2 (6 bases). The V end lost 0 bases, the J end lost 6 bases, and 24 bases lay between the germline ends. The germline V gene has CDR1 MNHNS and CDR2 SASEGT. The CDR3 consists of 18 residues. The CDR3 is CASSEAGGFKNGNGEQYF. In DNA form, the CDR3 reads TGTGCCAGCAGTGAAGCAGGAGGGTTCAAGAATGGGAATGGCGAGCAGTACTTC.

The chain has TRBV5-1 and TRBJ1-2; the D gene is possibly TRBD1 (6 bases). With 0 bases removed from V and 2 bases from J, the gap between germline ends came to 11 bases. In germline, CDR1 is SGHRS, CDR2 YFSETQ. The CDR3 is 15 residues long. The CDR3 DNA reads as TGCGCCAGCAGCTTGGCGAGGGGGGCAAACTATGGCTACACCTTC. Protein product: CASSLARGANYGYTF.

The rearrangement joins TRBV25-1 to TRBJ1-4, with D tentatively TRBD1 (6 bases). Germline-derived CDR1 and CDR2 are MGHDK and SYGVNS. V gave up 10 bases and J gave up 7 bases, with 19 bases separating them. The CDR3 is made up of 14 amino acids. The CDR3 DNA follows: TGTGCCACCATCTGGCAACGGACAGTTGAAAAACTGTTTTTT. Its protein is CATIWQRTVEKLFF.

This chain connects TRBV19 to TRBJ2-6; maybe TRBD1 (6 bases). The CDR3 is 18 amino acids. V lost 6 bases and J 2 bases, leaving 20 bases between the germline ends. Germline V gives CDR1 LNHDA, CDR2 SQIVND (reference sequence). The CDR3 loop is CASSKIGTQTPGANVLTF. CDR3 in DNA: TGTGCCAGTAGCAAGATCGGGACACAAACTCCTGGGGCCAACGTCCTGACTTTC.

The chain recombines TRBV7-8 with TRBJ2-7; perhaps TRBD1 as D (6 bases). Trimming took 3 bases from V and 6 from J, leaving 12 bases between them. This CDR3 region has 13 residues. The germline CDR1 and CDR2 sequences are SGHVS and FQNEAQ. The CDR3 sequence: CASSFPGHFEQYF. The CDR3 nucleotides are TGTGCCAGCAGCTTCCCGGGACATTTCGAGCAGTACTTC. Together with reference TRBV7-8 and TRBJ2-7, the CDR3 gives the full variable domain: GAGVSQSPRYKVAKRGQDVALRCDPISGHVSLFWYQQALGQGPEFLTYFQNEAQLDKSGLPSDRFFAERPEGSVSTLKIQRTQQEDSAVYLCASSFPGHFEQYFGPGTRLTVT.

This chain connects TRBV30 to TRBJ1-1, with TRBD1 matching over 11 bases. CDR1 is GTSNPN, CDR2 SVGIG, per germline (reference sequence). The J segment lost 10 bases and the V segment lost 8 bases, leaving 3 bases of the junction unmatched. This CDR3 comprises 10 residues. CDR3 bases: TGTGCCCTGGGACAGGGGGTAGCTTTCTTT. Its translation: CALGQGVAFF.

This sequence joins TRBV5-4 and TRBJ2-5; the D gene is possibly TRBD2 (6 bases). The CDR3 sequence is 15 residues long. Trimming pared 6 bases from V and 1 base from J, leaving 16 bases between. Germline CDR1 and CDR2: SGHNT and YYREEE (reference sequence). Written as DNA, the CDR3 is TGTGCCAGCATCCCATTCCGGGACTCCCAAGAGACCCAGTACTTC. Translating gives CASIPFRDSQETQYF.

The chain employs TRBV27 and TRBJ1-6; 7 bases are shared with TRBD1. Trimming cost V 6 bases and J 7 bases; bases outside gene matches: 6. The CDR3 consists of 14 residues. Germline CDR1 MNHEY, CDR2 SMNVEV (reference sequence). The CDR3 DNA is TGTGCCAGCAGGCCGGGACAGCCCAATTCACCCCTCCACTTT. Amino acid sequence: CASRPGQPNSPLHF.